Included here is one T cell receptor beta chain sequence, with context. V trimming: 3 bases; J trimming: 7 bases; junction bases outside the gene matches: 4. The CDR3 extends over 14 amino acids. CDR1 SGDLS and CDR2 YYNGEE come from the germline V gene. The data were taken from a study of PD-1 and CTLA-4 blockade in melanoma. Clones were sequenced by immunoSEQ multiplex PCR, and TCRdb holds only the in-frame ones, with some missing. The sample includes about 30,000 clones, less than 90% of them seen just once. This chain uses TRBV9 with TRBJ1-5; 10 positions match TRBD1. Source: CD8+ T cells from peripheral blood, taken from a patient given anti-PD-1 treatment. The sequence came from a human donor with melanoma. The CDR3, as DNA: TGTGCCAGCAGCGCCTGGGACAGGGGCCAGCCCCAGCATTTT. Translated: CASSAWDRGQPQHF.